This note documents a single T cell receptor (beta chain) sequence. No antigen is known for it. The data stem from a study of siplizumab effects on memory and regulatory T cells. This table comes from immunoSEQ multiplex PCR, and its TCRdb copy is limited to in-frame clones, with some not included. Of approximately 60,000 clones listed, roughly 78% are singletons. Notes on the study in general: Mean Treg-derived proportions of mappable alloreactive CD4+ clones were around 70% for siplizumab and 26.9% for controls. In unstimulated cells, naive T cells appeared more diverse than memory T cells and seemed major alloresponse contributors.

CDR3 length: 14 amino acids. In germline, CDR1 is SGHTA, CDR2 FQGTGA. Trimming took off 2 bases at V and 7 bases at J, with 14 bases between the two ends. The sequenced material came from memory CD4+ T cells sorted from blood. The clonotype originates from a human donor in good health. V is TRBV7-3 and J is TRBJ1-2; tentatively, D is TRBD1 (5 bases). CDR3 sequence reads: CASSLDGGLGGYTF. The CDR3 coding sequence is TGTGCCAGCAGCTTAGACGGGGGACTGGGTGGCTACACCTTC.